The 3 T cell receptor beta chains listed next were all sequenced from one sample in a study of T cells in Graves' hyperthyroidism and ophthalmopathy. Using RNA transcripts as the source, TCR beta CDR3 regions were amplified. HTBI primers drove first-round RT-PCR of the TCR CDR3. One entry per CDR3 protein results from TCRdb running MiXCR on the multiplex PCR reads. This repertoire shows about 760,000 distinct CDR3 sequences, roughly a third found once; its top ten account for 31%. Sequences were obtained from blood. All receptors come from a woman in her thirties or forties with Graves' hyperthyroidism.

This clonotype was detected ten times or more. The chain links TRBV14 to TRBJ1-2; no reliable D call. Germline CDR1 reads SGHDN; CDR2 reads FVKESK. This CDR3 region has 15 residues. The V and J ends lost 1 base and 4 bases respectively, with 13 bases between them. DNA of the CDR3: TGTGCCAGCAGCCAAGTCGGGTGGGAAAGCTATGGCTACACCTTC. Its protein is CASSQVGWESYGYTF.

This clonotype has more than one count but fewer than ten. This chain joins TRBV7-9 and TRBJ2-7; TRBD2 aligns across 10 bases. The CDR3 consists of 16 residues. Germline lookup yields CDR1 SEHNR and CDR2 FQNEAQ (reference sequence). Trimming removed 5 bases from V and 2 bases from J; junction bases left unmatched: 9. CDR3 coding DNA: TGTGCCAGCAGCCAGATACTAGCGGGACTTACCTACGAGCAGTACTTC. It encodes CASSQILAGLTYEQYF.

This clonotype was detected only a few times. The V and J genes are TRBV4-1 and TRBJ2-6; D ambiguous. The ends were cut back, 6 bases at V and 0 bases at J, with 3 bases in the middle. The germline gives CDR1 MGHRA, CDR2 YSYEKL. This CDR3 is 13 amino acids long. CDR3 nucleotide sequence: TGCGCCAGCAGGCGCTCTGGGGCCAACGTCCTGACTTTC. Amino acid sequence: CASRRSGANVLTF.